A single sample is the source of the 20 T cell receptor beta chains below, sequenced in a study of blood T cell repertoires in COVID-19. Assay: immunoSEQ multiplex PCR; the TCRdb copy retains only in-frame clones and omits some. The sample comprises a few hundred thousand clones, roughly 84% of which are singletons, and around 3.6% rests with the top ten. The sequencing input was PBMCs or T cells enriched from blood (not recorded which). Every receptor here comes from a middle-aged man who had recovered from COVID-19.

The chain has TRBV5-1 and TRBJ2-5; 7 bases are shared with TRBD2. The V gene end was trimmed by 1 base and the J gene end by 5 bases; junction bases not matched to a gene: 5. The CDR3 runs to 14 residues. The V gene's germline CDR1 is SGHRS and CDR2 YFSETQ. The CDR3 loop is CASSLHGEGETQYF. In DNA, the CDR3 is TGCGCCAGCAGCTTGCACGGGGAGGGTGAGACCCAGTACTTC. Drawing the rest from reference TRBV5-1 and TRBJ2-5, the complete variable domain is KAGVTQTPRYLIKTRGQQVTLSCSPISGHRSVSWYQQTPGQGLQFLFEYFSETQRNKGNFPGRFSGRQFSNSRSEMNVSTLELGDSALYLCASSLHGEGETQYFGPGTRLLVL.

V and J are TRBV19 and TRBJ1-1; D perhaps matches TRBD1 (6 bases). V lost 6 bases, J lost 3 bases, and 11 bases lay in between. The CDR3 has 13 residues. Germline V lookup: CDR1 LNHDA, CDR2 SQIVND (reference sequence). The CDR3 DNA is TGTGCCAGTAGCTCACAGGGAGACACTGAAGCTTTCTTT. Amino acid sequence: CASSSQGDTEAFF.

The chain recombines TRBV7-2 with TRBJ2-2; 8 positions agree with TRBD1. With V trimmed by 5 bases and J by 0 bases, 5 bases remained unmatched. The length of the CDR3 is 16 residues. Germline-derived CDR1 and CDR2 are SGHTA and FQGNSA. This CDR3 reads CASSPRTGTNTGELFF. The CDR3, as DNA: TGTGCCAGCAGCCCAAGGACAGGGACGAACACCGGGGAGCTGTTTTTT.

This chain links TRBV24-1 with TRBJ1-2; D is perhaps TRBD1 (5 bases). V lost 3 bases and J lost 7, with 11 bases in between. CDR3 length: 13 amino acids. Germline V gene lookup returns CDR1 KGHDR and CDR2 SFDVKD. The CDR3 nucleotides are TGTGCCACCAGTGATCCCCCAGGGATTGGCTACACCTTC. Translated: CATSDPPGIGYTF.

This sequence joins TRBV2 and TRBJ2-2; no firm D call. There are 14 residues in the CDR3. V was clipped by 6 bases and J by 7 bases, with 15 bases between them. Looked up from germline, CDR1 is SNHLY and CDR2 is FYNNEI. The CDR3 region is CASRNDGADGELFF. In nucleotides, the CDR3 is TGTGCCAGCAGAAACGACGGTGCGGACGGGGAGCTGTTTTTT.

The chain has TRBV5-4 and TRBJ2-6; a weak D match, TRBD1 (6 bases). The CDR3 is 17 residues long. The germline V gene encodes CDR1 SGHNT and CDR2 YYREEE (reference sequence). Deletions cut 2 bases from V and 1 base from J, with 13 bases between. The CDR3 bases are TGTGCCAGCAGCTTCGATCTGGGGGCGTCTGGGGCCAACGTCCTGACTTTC. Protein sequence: CASSFDLGASGANVLTF.

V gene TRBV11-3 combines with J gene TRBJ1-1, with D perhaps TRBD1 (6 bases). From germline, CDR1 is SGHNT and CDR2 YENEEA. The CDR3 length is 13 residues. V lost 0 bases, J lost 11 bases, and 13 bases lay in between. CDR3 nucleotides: TGTGCCAGCAGCTTAGATGTGGGGGCTAAGGCTTTCTTT. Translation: CASSLDVGAKAFF. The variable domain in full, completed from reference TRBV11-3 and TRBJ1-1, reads EAGVVQSPRYKIIEKKQPVAFWCNPISGHNTLYWYLQNLGQGPELLIRYENEEAVDDSQLPKDRFSAERLKGVDSTLKIQPAELGDSAVYLCASSLDVGAKAFFGQGTRLTVV.

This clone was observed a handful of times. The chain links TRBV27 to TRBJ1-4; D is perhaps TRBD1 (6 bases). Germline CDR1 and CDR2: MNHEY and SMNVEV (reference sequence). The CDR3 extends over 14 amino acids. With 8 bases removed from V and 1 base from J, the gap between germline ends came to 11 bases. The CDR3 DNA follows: TGTGCCAGCGGAACAGGGTTAACTAATGAAAAACTGTTTTTT. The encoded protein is CASGTGLTNEKLFF.

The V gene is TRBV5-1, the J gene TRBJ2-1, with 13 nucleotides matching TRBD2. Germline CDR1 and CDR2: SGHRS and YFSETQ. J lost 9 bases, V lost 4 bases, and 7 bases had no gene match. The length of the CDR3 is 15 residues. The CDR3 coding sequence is TGCGCCAGCAGCCCGACTAGCGGGAGGAGTCGTGAGCAGTTCTTC. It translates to CASSPTSGRSREQFF.

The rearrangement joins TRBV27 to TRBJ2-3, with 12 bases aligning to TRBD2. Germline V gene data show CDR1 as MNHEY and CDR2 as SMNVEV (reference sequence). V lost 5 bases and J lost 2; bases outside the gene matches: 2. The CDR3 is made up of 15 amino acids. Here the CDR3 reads CASSLAGGNTDTQYF. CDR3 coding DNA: TGTGCCAGCAGTCTAGCGGGAGGGAACACAGATACGCAGTATTTT.

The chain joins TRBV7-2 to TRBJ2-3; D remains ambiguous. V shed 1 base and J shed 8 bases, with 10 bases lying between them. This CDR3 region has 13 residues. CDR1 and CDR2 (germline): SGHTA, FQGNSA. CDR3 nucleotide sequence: TGTGCCAGCAGCTTAGTGAGCCAAAGTACGCAGTATTTT. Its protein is CASSLVSQSTQYF.

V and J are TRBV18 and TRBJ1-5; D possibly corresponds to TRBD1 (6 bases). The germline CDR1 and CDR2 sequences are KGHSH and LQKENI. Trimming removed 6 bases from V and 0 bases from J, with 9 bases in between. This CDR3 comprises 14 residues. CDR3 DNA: TGTGCCAGCTCCTGGGACATTAGCAATCAGCCCCAGCATTTT. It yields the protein CASSWDISNQPQHF. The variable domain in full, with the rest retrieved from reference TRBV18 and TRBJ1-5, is NAGVMQNPRHLVRRRGQEARLRCSPMKGHSHVYWYRQLPEEGLKFMVYLQKENIIDESGMPKERFSAEFPKEGPSILRIQQVVRGDSAAYFCASSWDISNQPQHFGDGTRLSIL.

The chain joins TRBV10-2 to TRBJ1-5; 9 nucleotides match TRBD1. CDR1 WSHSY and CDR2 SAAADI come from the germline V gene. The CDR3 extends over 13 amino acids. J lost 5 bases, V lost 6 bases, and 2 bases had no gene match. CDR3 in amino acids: CASRDRGDQPQHF. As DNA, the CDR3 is TGCGCCAGCAGGGACAGGGGAGATCAGCCCCAGCATTTT.

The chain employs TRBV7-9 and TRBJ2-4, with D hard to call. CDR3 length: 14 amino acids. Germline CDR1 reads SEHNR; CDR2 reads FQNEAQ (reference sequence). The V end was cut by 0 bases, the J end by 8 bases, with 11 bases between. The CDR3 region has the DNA TGTGCCAGCAGCTTAGCGGAGTATCGGGACATTCAGTACTTC. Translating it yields CASSLAEYRDIQYF.

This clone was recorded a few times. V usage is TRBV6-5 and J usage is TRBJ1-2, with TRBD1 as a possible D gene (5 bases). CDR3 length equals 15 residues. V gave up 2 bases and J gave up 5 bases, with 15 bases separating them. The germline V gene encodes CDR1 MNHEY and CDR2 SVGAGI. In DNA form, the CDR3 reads TGTGCCAGCAGTTACGCCCCGGGGGTGCTATATGGCTACACCTTC. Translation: CASSYAPGVLYGYTF.

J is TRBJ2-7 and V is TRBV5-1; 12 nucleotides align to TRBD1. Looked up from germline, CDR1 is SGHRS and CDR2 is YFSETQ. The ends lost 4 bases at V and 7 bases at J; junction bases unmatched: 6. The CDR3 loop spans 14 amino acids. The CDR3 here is CASSPGQGAGEQYF. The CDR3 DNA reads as TGCGCCAGCAGCCCGGGACAGGGGGCAGGGGAGCAGTACTTC.

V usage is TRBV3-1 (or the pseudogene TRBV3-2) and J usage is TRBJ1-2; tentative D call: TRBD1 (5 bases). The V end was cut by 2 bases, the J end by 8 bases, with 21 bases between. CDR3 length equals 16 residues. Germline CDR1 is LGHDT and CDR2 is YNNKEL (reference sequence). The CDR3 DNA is TGTGCCAGCAGCCAAAAGAGTTGGTCCCAGGGCCGAGGCTACACCTTC. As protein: CASSQKSWSQGRGYTF.

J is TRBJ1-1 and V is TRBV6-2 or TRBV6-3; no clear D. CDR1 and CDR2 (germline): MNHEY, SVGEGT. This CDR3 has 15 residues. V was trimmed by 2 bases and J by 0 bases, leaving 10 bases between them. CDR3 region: CASSYNPPLNTEAFF. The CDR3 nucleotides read TGTGCCAGCAGTTACAATCCTCCTTTGAACACTGAAGCTTTCTTT.

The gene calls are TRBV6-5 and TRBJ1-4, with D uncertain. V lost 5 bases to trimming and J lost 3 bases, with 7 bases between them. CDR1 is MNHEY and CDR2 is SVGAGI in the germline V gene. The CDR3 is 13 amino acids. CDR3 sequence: CASSRDPNEKLFF. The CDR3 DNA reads TGTGCCAGCAGTCGGGATCCTAATGAAAAACTGTTTTTT.

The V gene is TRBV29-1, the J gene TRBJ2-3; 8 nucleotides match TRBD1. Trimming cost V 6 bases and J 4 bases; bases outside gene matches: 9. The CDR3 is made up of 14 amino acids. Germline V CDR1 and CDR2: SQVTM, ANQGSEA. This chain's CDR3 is CSVLGQGSADTQYF. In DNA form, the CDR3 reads TGCAGCGTCCTTGGACAGGGTAGCGCAGATACGCAGTATTTT.